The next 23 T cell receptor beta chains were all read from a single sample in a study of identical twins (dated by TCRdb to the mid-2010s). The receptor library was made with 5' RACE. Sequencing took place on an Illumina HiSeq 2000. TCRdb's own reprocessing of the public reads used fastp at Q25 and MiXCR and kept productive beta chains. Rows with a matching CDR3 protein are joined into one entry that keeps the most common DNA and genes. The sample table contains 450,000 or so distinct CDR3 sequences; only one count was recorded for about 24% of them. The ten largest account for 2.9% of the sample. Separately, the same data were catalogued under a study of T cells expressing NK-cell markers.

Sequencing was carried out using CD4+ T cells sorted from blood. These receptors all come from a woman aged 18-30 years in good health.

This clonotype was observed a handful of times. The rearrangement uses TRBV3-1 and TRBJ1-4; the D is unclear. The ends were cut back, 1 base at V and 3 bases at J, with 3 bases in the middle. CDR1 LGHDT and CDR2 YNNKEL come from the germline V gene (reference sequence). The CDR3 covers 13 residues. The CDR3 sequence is CASSQVPNEKLFF. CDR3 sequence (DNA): TGTGCCAGCAGCCAAGTCCCTAATGAAAAACTGTTTTTT. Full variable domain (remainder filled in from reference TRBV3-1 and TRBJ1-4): DTAVSQTPKYLVTQMGNDKSIKCEQNLGHDTMYWYKQDSKKFLKIMFSYNNKELIINETVPNRFSPKSPDKAHLNLHINSLELGDSAVYFCASSQVPNEKLFFGSGTQLSVL.

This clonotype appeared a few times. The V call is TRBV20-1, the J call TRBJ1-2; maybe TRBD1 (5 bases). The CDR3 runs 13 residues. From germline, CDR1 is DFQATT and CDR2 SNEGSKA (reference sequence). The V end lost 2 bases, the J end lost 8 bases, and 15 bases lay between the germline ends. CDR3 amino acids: CSARFTAQGGYTF. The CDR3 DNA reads TGCAGTGCTAGATTCACAGCTCAGGGCGGCTACACCTTC.

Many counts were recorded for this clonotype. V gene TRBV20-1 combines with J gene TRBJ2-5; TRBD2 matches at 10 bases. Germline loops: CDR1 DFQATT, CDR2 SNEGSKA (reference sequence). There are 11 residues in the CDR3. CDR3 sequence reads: CSGLAVETQYF. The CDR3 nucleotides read TGCAGCGGACTAGCGGTAGAGACCCAGTACTTC.

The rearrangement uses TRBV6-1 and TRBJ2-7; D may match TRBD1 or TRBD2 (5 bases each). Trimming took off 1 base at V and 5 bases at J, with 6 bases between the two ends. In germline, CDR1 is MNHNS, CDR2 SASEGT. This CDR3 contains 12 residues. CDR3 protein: CASSEGDDEQYF. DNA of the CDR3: TGTGCCAGCAGTGAAGGGGACGACGAGCAGTACTTC.

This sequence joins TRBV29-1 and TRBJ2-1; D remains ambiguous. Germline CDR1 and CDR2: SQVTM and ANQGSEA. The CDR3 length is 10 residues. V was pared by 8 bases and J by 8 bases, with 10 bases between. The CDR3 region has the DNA TGCAGCACCCGGATTGATGAGCAGTTCTTC. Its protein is CSTRIDEQFF.

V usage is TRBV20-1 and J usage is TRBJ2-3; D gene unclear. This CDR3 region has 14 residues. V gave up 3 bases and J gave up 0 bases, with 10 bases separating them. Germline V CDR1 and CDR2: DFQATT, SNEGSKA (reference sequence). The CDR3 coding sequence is TGCAGTGCTAGCTCGGCCCAGAGCACAGATACGCAGTATTTT. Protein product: CSASSAQSTDTQYF.

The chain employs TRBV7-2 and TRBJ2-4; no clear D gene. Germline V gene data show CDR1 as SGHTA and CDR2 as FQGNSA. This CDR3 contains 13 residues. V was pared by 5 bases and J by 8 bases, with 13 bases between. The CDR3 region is CASSLGPGDIQYF. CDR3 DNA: TGTGCCAGCAGCCTCGGACCGGGCGACATTCAGTACTTC. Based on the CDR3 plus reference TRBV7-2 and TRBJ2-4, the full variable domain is GAGVSQSPSNKVTEKGKDVELRCDPISGHTALYWYRQSLGQGLEFLIYFQGNSAPDKSGLPSDRFSAERTGGSVSTLTIQRTQQEDSAVYLCASSLGPGDIQYFGAGTRLSVL.

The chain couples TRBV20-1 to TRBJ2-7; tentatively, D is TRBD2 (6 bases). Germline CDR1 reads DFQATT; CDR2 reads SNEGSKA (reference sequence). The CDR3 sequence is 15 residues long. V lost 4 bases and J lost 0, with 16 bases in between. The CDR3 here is CSAKARGSGSYEQYF. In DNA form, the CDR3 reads TGCAGTGCTAAGGCTCGGGGGTCGGGCTCCTACGAGCAGTACTTC.

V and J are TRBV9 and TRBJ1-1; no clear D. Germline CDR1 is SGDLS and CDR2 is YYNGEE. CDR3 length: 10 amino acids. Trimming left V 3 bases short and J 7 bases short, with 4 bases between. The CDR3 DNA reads TGTGCCAGCAGCGCAGGTGAAGCTTTCTTT. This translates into CASSAGEAFF.

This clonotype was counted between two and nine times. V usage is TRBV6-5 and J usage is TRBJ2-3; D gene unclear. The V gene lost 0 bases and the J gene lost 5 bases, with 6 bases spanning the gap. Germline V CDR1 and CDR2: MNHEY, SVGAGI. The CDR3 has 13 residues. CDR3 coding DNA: TGTGCCAGCAGTTACTCACTCGGAGATACGCAGTATTTT. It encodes CASSYSLGDTQYF.

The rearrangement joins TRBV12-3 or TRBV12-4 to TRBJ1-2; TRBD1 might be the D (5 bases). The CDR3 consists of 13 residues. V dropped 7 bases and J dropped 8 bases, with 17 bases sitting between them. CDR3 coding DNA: TGTGCCAGCACTCACTGGAGAAGGGGCGGCTACACCTTC. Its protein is CASTHWRRGGYTF.

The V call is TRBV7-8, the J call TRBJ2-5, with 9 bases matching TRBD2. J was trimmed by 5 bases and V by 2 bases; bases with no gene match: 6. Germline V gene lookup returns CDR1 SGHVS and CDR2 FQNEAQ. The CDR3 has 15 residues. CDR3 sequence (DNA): TGTGCCAGCAGCTTACCAGCGGGGGGTGTGGAGACCCAGTACTTC. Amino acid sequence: CASSLPAGGVETQYF.

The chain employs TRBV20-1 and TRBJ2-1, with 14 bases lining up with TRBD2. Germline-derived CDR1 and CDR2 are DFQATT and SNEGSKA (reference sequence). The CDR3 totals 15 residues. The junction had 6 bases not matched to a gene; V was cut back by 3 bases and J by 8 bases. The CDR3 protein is CSARTGTSGSHEQFF. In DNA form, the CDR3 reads TGCAGTGCTAGGACCGGGACTAGCGGGAGCCATGAGCAGTTCTTC.

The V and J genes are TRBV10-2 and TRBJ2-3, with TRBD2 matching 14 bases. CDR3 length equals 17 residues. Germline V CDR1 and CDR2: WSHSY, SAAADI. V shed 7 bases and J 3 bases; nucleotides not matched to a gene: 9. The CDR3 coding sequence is TGCGCCAGCAAGACTAGCGGGAGGGGAGTTGATACAGATACGCAGTATTTT. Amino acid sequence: CASKTSGRGVDTDTQYF.

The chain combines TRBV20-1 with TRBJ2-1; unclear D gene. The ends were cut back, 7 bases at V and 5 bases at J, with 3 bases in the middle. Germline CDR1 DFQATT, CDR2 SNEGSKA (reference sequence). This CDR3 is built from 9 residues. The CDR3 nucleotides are TGCAGTGAGGACAATGAGCAGTTCTTC. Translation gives CSEDNEQFF.

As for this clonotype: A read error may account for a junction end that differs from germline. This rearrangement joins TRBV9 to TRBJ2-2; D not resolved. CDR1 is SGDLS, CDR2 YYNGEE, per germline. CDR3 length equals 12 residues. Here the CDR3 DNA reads TGCGCCAGCAGCGCCTTGACCGGGGAGCTGTTTTTT. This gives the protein CASSALTGELFF.

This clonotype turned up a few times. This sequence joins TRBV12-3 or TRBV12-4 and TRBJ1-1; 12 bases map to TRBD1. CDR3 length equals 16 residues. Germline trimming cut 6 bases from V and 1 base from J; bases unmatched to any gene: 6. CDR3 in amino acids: CASSRGTGGSNTEAFF. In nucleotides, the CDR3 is TGTGCCAGCAGCCGCGGGACAGGGGGCTCGAACACTGAAGCTTTCTTT.

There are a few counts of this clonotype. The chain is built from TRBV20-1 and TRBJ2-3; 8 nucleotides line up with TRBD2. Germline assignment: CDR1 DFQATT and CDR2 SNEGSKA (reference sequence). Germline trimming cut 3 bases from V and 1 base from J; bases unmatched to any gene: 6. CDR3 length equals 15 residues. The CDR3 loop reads CSASWPSGRTDTQYF. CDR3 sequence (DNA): TGCAGTGCTAGTTGGCCTAGCGGGCGCACAGATACGCAGTATTTT.

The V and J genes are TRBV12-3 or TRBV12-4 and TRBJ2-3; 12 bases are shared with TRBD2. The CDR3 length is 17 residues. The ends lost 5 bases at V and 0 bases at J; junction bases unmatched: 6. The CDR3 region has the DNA TGTGCCAGCAGTCCCTGGACTAGCGGGGCCAGCACAGATACGCAGTATTTT. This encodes CASSPWTSGASTDTQYF.

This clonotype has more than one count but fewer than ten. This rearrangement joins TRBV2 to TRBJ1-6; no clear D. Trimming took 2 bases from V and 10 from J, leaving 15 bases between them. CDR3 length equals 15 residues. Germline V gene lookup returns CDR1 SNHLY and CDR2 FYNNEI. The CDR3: CASSEYTGNDSPLHF. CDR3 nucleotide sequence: TGTGCCAGCAGTGAATATACGGGGAATGACTCACCCCTCCACTTT. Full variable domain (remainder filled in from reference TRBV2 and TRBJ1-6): EPEVTQTPSHQVTQMGQEVILRCVPISNHLYFYWYRQILGQKVEFLVSFYNNEISEKSEIFDDQFSVERPDGSNFTLKIRSTKLEDSAMYFCASSEYTGNDSPLHFGNGTRLTVT.

Here the CDR3 reads CASSQGTGGETQYF. In DNA form, the CDR3 reads TGTGCCAGCAGCCAGGGGACAGGGGGAGAGACCCAGTACTTC. The rearrangement joins TRBV7-2 to TRBJ2-5, with 11 nucleotides matching TRBD1. V was clipped by 5 bases and J by 4 bases; unmatched bases: 3. This CDR3 is built from 14 residues. Germline V lookup: CDR1 SGHTA, CDR2 FQGNSA. Looking up the rest from reference TRBV7-2 and TRBJ2-5 gives the full variable domain: GAGVSQSPSNKVTEKGKDVELRCDPISGHTALYWYRQSLGQGLEFLIYFQGNSAPDKSGLPSDRFSAERTGGSVSTLTIQRTQQEDSAVYLCASSQGTGGETQYFGPGTRLLVL.

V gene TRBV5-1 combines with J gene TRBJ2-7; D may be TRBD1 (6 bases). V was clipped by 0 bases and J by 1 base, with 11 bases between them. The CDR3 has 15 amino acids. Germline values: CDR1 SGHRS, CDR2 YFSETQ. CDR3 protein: CASSLEGTRSYEQYF. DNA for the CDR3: TGCGCCAGCAGCTTGGAGGGGACACGATCCTACGAGCAGTACTTC.

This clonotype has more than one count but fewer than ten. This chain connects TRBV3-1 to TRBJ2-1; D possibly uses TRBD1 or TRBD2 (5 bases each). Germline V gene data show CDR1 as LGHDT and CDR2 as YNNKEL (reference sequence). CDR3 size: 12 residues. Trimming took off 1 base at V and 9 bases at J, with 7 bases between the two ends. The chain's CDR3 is CASSQAGLEQFF. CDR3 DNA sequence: TGTGCCAGCAGCCAAGCGGGGCTTGAGCAGTTCTTC.